A selection of T cell receptor beta chains follows, all from one sample in a study of cytomegalovirus exposure and HLA in healthy donors. Assay used: immunoSEQ multiplex PCR; TCRdb lists only in-frame clones, some missing. The sample records under 200,000 clones, roughly 80% being singletons. Sequencing input: PBMCs. Receptors originate from a woman aged 18-35 years in good health and CMV-seronegative. Each CDR3 is given with its conserved first and last residue. Some rows mark clone size as missing; the rest say once, few, many or name a class of expanded clone.

j_call clone_size v_call cdr3_aa
TRBJ2-7 NA TRBV7-2 CASSPRLTGSYEQYF
TRBJ1-4 NA TRBV18 CASSPLGRQGYEKLFF
TRBJ1-3 NA TRBV7-9 CASSSEPDRGGNTIYF
TRBJ1-2 once TRBV7-8 CASSLKDMTGDGYTF
TRBJ2-6 NA TRBV6-6 CASSYVYSGANVLTF
TRBJ1-5 NA TRBV19 CASSIFGGQTSNQPQHF
TRBJ2-1 NA TRBV5-1 CASSSGTSYYNEQFF
TRBJ2-7 NA TRBV28 CASSVGQTYEQYF
TRBJ1-5 NA TRBV7-9 CASSLGRGPYQPQHF
TRBJ1-2 NA TRBV7-9 CASSPEDSFGGYTF
TRBJ2-3 NA TRBV7-9 CASSRRTSGNTDTQYF
TRBJ1-2 NA TRBV5-6 CASSLRSGGLDGYTF
TRBJ1-1 NA TRBV4-2 CASSSPGQGALGTEAFF
TRBJ1-6 NA TRBV5-1 CASSLAGGTGSSPLHF
TRBJ2-3 NA TRBV5-4 CASSLGKRADTQYF
TRBJ2-5 NA TRBV4-1 CASSQGGKGGETQYF
TRBJ1-1 few TRBV4-1 CASDTRTDMNTEAFF
TRBJ1-1 NA TRBV11-3 CASSLGSAGGITEAFF